The T cell receptor beta chain described here comes from a study of blood T cell repertoires in COVID-19 (dated by TCRdb to the early 2020s). About the study as a whole: Samples from collaborators originated in the United States, Italy and Spain and spanned both the acute and convalescent phases of COVID-19. The material from the prospective study consisted of cDNA or gDNA derived from T cells, B-cell-depleted T cells, or PBMCs. The dataset comprised deeply sampled blood TCRbeta repertoires from subjects exposed to, actively infected with, or recovered from COVID-19. The repertoires were released in a freely available public database intended as a resource for research on the immune response to SARS-CoV-2. Samples were obtained from the ongoing ImmuneRACE study (first 160 participants) and from about 1,300 subjects provided by 6 global collaborators. Sample metadata almost always included a de-identified subject ID, COVID-19 status, age in years and sex. HLA class I and class II types, where available, came from metadata supplied by the sample provider rather than from assay-based typing. Overall study results and their limits: The quantity of clinical and demographic metadata differed by source and by participant and was supplied without curation.

Here V drops 2 bases and J drops 5 bases, and the junction holds 9 bases not matched to any gene. Measured from the cysteine to the phenylalanine, the CDR3 is 15 residues long. Only the CDR3 portion is preserved as DNA: 45 bases, with reading frame beginning at the first base. CDR1 and CDR2 (GTSNPN, SVGIG) derive from the germline V gene (reference sequence). For this clone: The antigen this receptor binds is unknown. Per-base quality was not reported, and no clone a single base away is much larger than it.

TCRbeta CDR3 regions were amplified from genomic DNA using the immunoSEQ Assay, a bias-controlled multiplex PCR. The authors' pipeline ran thus. The number of nucleated cells in each sample was estimated by amplification of reference gene primers within the assay. To quantify the absolute abundance of each unique TCRbeta CDR3 rearrangement, sequence reads were collapsed and filtered. For each sample, productive Simpson clonality was calculated as the square root of Simpson's diversity index over productive rearrangements. Held by TCRdb, this immuneACCESS table contains in-frame sequences only and omits some clones. Under half of the omission traces to an unresolved V gene where checked; the cause of the rest is unknown. That table supplies the V and J calls and clone size; D and trimming were determined from the DNA. The table for this sample lists 350,000 to 450,000 clones; less than 90% of them were counted only once. The ten largest make up 7.1% of the sample.

In Seattle, one collaborating source enrolled patients while the infection was active and tracked those patients longitudinally over the course of disease. Each collaborating institution followed its own protocols to collect whole blood in K2EDTA tubes. For TCRbeta analysis, collaborators shipped samples in one of three forms: frozen whole blood, isolated PBMCs, or DNA extracted from either of those sample types. The sequencing input was peripheral blood. The TCR was taken from a woman aged 55-75 years with COVID-19, enrolled during active disease. The chain was built from TRBV30 and TRBJ1-5, with TRBD1 identical over 7 junction bases. The CDR3 reads CAWSNGDRFYQPQHF. The DNA is as follows: TGTGCCTGGAGTAATGGGGACAGATTTTATCAGCCCCAGCATTTT. With the portions outside the CDR3 filled from the reference TRBV30 and TRBJ1-5 genes, the complete variable region becomes SQTIHQWPATLVQPVGSPLSLECTVEGTSNPNLYWYRQAAGRGLQLLFYSVGIGQISSEVPQNLSASRPQDRQFILSSKKLLLSDSGFYLCAWSNGDRFYQPQHFGDGTRLSIL.